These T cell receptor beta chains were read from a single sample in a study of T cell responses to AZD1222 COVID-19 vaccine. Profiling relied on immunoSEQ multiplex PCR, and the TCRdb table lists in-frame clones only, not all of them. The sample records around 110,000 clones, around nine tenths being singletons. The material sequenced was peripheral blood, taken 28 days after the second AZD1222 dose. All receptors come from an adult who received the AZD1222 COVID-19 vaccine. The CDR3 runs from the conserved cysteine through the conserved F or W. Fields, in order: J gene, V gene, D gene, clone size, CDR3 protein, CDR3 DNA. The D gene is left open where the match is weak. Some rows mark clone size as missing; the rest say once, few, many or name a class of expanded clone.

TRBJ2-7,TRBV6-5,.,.,CASLSGREQYF,TGTGCCAGCCTTAGCGGACGGGAGCAGTACTTC
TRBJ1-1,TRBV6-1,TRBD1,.,CASSEARWTGASMNTEAFF,TGTGCCAGCAGTGAAGCGCGCTGGACAGGGGCCTCCATGAACACTGAAGCTTTCTTT
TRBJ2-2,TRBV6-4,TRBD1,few,CASSEGQGSTGELFF,TGTGCCAGCAGTGAGGGACAGGGGTCGACCGGGGAGCTGTTTTTT
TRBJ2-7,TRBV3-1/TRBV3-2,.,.,CASSQGQLPTYEQYF,TGTGCCAGCAGCCAAGGACAGCTGCCTACCTACGAGCAGTACTTC
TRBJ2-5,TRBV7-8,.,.,CASSPAPGTQWTQYF,TGTGCCAGCAGCCCCGCCCCCGGGACCCAATGGACCCAGTACTTC
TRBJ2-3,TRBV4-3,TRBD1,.,CASSQEPGQQGDTQYF,TGCGCCAGCAGCCAAGAACCGGGACAGCAGGGAGATACGCAGTATTTT
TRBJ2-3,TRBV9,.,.,CASSVGGSTDTQYF,TGTGCCAGCAGCGTGGGTGGAAGCACAGATACGCAGTATTTT
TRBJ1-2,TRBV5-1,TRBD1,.,CASSLGPGQGALHGYTF,TGCGCCAGCAGCTTGGGTCCGGGACAGGGGGCGCTTCATGGCTACACCTTC
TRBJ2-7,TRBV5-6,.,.,CASSLGRSYEQYF,TGTGCCAGCAGCTTAGGGAGGTCCTACGAGCAGTACTTC
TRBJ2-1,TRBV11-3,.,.,CASSLDSTSYNEQFF,TGTGCCAGCAGCTTAGACTCGACCTCCTACAATGAGCAGTTCTTC
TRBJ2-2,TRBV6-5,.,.,CASSTRTTNTGELFF,TGTGCCAGCAGTACGCGGACCACGAACACCGGGGAGCTGTTTTTT
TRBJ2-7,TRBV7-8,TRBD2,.,CASSPPSGLAFEQYF,TGTGCCAGCAGCCCGCCATCTGGACTAGCGTTCGAGCAGTACTTC
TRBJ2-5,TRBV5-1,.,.,CASKRGTQETQYF,TGCGCCAGCAAGAGAGGGACGCAAGAGACCCAGTACTTC
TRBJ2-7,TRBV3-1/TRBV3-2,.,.,CASSQWPLARVYEQYF,TGTGCCAGCAGCCAGTGGCCCCTCGCCAGGGTCTACGAGCAGTACTTC
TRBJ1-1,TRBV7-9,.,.,CASSLASGRAFF,TGTGCCAGCAGCTTAGCGTCCGGTCGGGCTTTCTTT
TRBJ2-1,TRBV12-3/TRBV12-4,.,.,CASSVLVDPIF,TGTGCCAGCAGTGTACTAGTTGACCCGATCTTC
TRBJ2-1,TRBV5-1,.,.,CASRPLGDSSYNEQFF,TGCGCCAGCAGGCCCCTGGGGGATAGCTCCTACAATGAGCAGTTCTTC
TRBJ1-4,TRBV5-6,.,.,CASSLVGSGEKLFF,TGTGCCAGCAGCTTGGTGGGAAGTGGCGAAAAACTGTTTTTT
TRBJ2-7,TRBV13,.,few,CASSVGRYEQYF,TGTGCCAGCAGCGTCGGCCGCTACGAGCAGTACTTC
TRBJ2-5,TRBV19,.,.,CASSNRVAETQYF,TGTGCCAGTAGTAACAGGGTTGCAGAGACCCAGTACTTC
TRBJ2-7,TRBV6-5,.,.,CASRPPGQLYEQYF,TGTGCCAGCAGGCCGCCCGGACAGCTATACGAGCAGTACTTC
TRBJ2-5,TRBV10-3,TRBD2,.,CAIQRGDQETQYF,TGTGCCATCCAGCGGGGGGACCAAGAGACCCAGTACTTC
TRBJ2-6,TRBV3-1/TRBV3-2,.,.,CASSQVIHFSGANVLTF,TGTGCCAGCAGCCAAGTTATTCATTTCTCTGGGGCCAACGTCCTGACTTTC
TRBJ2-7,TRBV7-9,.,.,CASSSIIQGSHEQYF,TGTGCCAGCAGCTCGATTATACAGGGTTCCCACGAGCAGTACTTC
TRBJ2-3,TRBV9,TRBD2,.,CASSPTSGRSDTQYF,TGTGCCAGCAGCCCTACTAGCGGGAGATCAGATACGCAGTATTTT
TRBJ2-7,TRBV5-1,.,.,CASSGGAGIPYEQYF,TGCGCCAGCAGTGGAGGGGCGGGAATCCCCTACGAGCAGTACTTC
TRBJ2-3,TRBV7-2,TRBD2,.,CASSLRVSGKDTQYF,TGTGCCAGCAGCTTAAGGGTTAGCGGGAAGGATACGCAGTATTTT
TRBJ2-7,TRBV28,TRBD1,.,CASRQGQSLKEQYF,TGTGCCAGCAGACAGGGACAGTCTCTAAAGGAGCAGTACTTC